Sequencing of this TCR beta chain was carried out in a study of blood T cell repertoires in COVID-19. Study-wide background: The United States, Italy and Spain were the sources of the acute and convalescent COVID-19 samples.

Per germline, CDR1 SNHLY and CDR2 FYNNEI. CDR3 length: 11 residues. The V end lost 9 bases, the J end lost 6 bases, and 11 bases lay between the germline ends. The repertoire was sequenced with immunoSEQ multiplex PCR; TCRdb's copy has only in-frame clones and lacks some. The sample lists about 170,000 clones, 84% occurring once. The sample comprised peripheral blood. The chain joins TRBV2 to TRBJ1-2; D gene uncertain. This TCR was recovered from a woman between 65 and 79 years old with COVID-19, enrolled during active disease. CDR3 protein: CARHFGDGYTF. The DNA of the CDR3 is TGTGCCAGGCATTTCGGGGATGGCTACACCTTC.